A selection of T cell receptor beta chains follows, all from one sample in a study of T cell repertoires in cytomegalovirus infection. MiXCR, run by TCRdb on the reads, gives a single entry per CDR3 protein. The sample lists about 260,000 distinct CDR3 sequences; 8% to 9.5% were seen once. The sequencing input was PBMCs. The receptors come from a human donor in good health (CMV status not recorded). Some clones in this sample may be carry-over from other donors' samples. Both conserved end residues are part of each CDR3. A D gene is named only where the DNA matches it firmly. Only some rows state a clone size, as once, few, many or a class for expanded clones.

d_gene | abundance | j_gene | v_gene | CDR3nt | CDR3aa
- | - | TRBJ1-1 | TRBV7-8 | TGTGCCAGCAGCTCGGCTCTGAACACTGAAGCTTTCTTT | CASSSALNTEAFF
- | few | TRBJ2-3 | TRBV7-8 | TGTGCCAGCAGGGGGATTGATCTAGTTGTTACCACAGATACGCAGTATTTT | CASRGIDLVVTTDTQYF
- | few | TRBJ2-5 | TRBV29-1 | TGCAGCGCCGAGCAGCCCCCAGAGACCCAGTACTTC | CSAEQPPETQYF
- | many | TRBJ1-2 | TRBV20-1 | TGCAGTGCTTCCAATGCTTTACAGGGAGACTATGGCTACACCTTC | CSASNALQGDYGYTF
- | many | TRBJ1-3 | TRBV7-8 | TGTGCCAGCAGCTCAACAGACTCCTCTGGAAACACCATATATTTT | CASSSTDSSGNTIYF
TRBD2 | few | TRBJ2-7 | TRBV7-2 | TGTGCCAGCAGCTTAGGGCTAGCGGGAGGTCCACCCCTCTCCTACGAGCAGTACTTC | CASSLGLAGGPPLSYEQYF
TRBD2 | many | TRBJ2-1 | TRBV7-4 | TGTGCCAGCAGCTACCAAACTAGCGGGAGACGCAATGAGCAGTTCTTC | CASSYQTSGRRNEQFF
TRBD1 | many | TRBJ1-5 | TRBV7-8 | TGTGCCAGCAGCAATCACCGGGACAGCCGAAATCAGCCCCAGCATTTT | CASSNHRDSRNQPQHF
TRBD2 | many | TRBJ2-3 | TRBV7-8 | TGTGCCAGCAGCTTAGGGACTAGAAGTACAGATACGCAGTATTTT | CASSLGTRSTDTQYF
TRBD2 | few | TRBJ2-3 | TRBV12-3/TRBV12-4 | TGTGCCAGCAACCTAGCGGGGCCTAGCACAGATACGCAGTATTTT | CASNLAGPSTDTQYF
- | - | TRBJ2-7 | TRBV25-1 | TGTGCCAGCAGACGGACGAGCTCCTACGAGCAGTACTTC | CASRRTSSYEQYF
- | few | TRBJ1-1 | TRBV7-9 | TGTGCCAGCAGCTACTCGCTGGGCACTGAAGCTTTCTTT | CASSYSLGTEAFF
- | many | TRBJ2-3 | TRBV12-3/TRBV12-4 | TGTGCCAGCAGGTCCCAGACGGGGCGTACAGATACGCAGTATTTT | CASRSQTGRTDTQYF
TRBD2 | many | TRBJ2-2 | TRBV6-2/TRBV6-3 | TGTGCCAGCAGTTACCCGGGACTAGCGGGGCTGGCGAACACCGGGGAGCTGTTTTTT | CASSYPGLAGLANTGELFF
TRBD1 | many | TRBJ1-2 | TRBV7-4 | TGTGCCAGCAGCTTACTAAACAGGGGGAACTATGGCTACACCTTC | CASSLLNRGNYGYTF
- | many | TRBJ1-2 | TRBV7-2 | TGTGCCAGCAGCCCGTCGGTTGGGAACGTATACGGCTACACCTTC | CASSPSVGNVYGYTF
- | - | TRBJ2-7 | TRBV5-1 | TGCGCCAGCAGCTTGGTGGTTAGCGGCTACGAGCAGTACTTC | CASSLVVSGYEQYF